This T cell receptor (beta chain) was captured by sequencing in a study of identical twins. One entry per CDR3 protein results from TCRdb running MiXCR on the 5' RACE reads. This sample carries 500,000 or so distinct CDR3 sequences, roughly a fifth of them seen once, and the ten largest clones take around 0.9%. Trimming shortened V by 0 bases and J by 1 base, and 8 bases separated the two germline ends. Germline assignment: CDR1 SGHRS and CDR2 YFSETQ. The length of the CDR3 is 15 residues. In addition, the sample was reused for a study of T cells expressing NK-cell markers. As reported in that work: The same clonotypes also predominated in the CD3+CD56-NKG2C+ fraction of a few donors.

The sequence derives from a woman aged 18-29 years in good health. The chain employs TRBV5-1 and TRBJ1-5; no clear D. The sequencing sample was made of CD4+ T cells sorted from blood. This chain's CDR3 is CASSLEGRSNQPQHF. CDR3 nucleotide sequence: TGCGCCAGCAGCTTGGAAGGGAGGAGCAATCAGCCCCAGCATTTT. The whole variable domain, remainder taken from reference TRBV5-1 and TRBJ1-5, is KAGVTQTPRYLIKTRGQQVTLSCSPISGHRSVSWYQQTPGQGLQFLFEYFSETQRNKGNFPGRFSGRQFSNSRSEMNVSTLELGDSALYLCASSLEGRSNQPQHFGDGTRLSIL.